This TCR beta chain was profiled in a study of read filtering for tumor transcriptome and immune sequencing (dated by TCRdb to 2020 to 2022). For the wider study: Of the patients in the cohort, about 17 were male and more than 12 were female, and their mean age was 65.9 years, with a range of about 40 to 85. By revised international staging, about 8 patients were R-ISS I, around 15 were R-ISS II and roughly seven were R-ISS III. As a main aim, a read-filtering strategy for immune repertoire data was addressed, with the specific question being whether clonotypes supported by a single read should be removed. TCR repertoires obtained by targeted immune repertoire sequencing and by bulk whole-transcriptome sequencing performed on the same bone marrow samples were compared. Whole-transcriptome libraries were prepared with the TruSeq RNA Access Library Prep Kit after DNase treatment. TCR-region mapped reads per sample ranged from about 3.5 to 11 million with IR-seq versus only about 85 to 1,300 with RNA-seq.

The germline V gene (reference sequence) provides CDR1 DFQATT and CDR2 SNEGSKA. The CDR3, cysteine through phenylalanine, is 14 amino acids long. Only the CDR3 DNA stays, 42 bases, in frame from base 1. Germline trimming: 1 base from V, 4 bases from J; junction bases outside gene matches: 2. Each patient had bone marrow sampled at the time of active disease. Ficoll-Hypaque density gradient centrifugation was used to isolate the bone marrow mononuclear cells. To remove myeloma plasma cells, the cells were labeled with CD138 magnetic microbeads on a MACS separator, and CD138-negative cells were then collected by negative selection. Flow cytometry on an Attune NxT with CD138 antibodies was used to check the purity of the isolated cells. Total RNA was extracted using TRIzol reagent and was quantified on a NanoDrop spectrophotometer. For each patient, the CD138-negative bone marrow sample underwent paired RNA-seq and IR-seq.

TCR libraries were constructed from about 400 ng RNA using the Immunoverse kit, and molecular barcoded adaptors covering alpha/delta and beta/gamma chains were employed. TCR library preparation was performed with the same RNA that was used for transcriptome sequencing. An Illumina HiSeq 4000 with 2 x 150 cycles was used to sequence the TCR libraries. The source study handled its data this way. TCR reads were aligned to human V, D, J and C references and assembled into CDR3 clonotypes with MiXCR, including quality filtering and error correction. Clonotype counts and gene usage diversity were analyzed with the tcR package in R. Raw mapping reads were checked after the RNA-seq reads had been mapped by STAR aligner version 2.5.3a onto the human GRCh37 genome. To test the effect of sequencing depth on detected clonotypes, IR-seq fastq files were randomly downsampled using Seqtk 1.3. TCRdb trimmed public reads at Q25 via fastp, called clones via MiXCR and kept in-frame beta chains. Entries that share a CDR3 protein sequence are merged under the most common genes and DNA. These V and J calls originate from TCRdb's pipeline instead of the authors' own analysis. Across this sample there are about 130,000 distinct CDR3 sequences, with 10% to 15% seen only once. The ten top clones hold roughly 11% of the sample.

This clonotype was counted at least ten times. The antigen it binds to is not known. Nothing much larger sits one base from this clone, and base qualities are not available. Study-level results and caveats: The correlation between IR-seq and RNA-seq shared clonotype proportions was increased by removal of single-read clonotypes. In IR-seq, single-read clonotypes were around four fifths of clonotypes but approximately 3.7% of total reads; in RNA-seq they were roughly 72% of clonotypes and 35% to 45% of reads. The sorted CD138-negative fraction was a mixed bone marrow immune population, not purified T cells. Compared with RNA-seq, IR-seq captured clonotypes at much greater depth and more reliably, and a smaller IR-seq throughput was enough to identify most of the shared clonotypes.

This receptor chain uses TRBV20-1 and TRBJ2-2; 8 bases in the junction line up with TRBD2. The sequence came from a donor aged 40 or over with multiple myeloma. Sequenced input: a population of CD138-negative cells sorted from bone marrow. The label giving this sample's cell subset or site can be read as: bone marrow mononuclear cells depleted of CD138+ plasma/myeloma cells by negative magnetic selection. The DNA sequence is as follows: TGCAGTGCTAGAGCTAGCGGGTTCACCGGGGAGCTGTTTTTT. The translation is CSARASGFTGELFF.